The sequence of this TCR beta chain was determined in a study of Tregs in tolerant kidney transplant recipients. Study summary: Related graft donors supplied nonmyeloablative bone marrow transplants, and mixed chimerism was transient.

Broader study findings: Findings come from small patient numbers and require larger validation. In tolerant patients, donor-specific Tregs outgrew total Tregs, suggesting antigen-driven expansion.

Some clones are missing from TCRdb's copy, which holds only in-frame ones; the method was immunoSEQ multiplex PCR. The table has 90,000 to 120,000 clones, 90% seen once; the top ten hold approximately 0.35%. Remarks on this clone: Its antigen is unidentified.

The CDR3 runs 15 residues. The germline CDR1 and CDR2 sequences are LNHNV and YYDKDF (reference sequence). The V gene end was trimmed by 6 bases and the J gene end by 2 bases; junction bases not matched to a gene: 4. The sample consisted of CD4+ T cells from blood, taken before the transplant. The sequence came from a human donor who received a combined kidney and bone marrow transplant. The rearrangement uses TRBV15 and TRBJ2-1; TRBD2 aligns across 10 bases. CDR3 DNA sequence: TGTGCCACCAGAGGACTAGCGGATCCCTACAATGAGCAGTTCTTC. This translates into CATRGLADPYNEQFF.